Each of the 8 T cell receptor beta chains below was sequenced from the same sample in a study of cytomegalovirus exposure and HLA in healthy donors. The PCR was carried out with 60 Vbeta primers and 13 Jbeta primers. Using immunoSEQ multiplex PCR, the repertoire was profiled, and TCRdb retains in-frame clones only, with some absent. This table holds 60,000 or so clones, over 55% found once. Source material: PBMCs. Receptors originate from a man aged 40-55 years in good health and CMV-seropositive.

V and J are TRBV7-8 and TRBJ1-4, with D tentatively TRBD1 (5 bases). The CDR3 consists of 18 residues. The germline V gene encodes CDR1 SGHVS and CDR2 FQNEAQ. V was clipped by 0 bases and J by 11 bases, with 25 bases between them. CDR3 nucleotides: TGTGCCAGCAGCTTAGCGCATTGGTACAGGAATTCCTTCGGGAAACTGTTTTTT. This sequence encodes CASSLAHWYRNSFGKLFF. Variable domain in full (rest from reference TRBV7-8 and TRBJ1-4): GAGVSQSPRYKVAKRGQDVALRCDPISGHVSLFWYQQALGQGPEFLTYFQNEAQLDKSGLPSDRFFAERPEGSVSTLKIQRTQQEDSAVYLCASSLAHWYRNSFGKLFFGSGTQLSVL.

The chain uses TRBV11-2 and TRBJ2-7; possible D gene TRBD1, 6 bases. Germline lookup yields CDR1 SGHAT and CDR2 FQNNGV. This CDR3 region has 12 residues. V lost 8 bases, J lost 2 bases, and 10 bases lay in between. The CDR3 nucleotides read TGTGCCAGCGAAAGGACAGCCTACGAGCAGTACTTC. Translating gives CASERTAYEQYF.

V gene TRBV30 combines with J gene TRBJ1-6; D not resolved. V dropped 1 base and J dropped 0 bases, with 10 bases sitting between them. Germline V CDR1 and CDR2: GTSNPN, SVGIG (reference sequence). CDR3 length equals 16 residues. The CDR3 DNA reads TGTGCCTGGAGTGATCCGGGAAGCTCCTATAATTCACCCCTCCACTTT. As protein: CAWSDPGSSYNSPLHF.

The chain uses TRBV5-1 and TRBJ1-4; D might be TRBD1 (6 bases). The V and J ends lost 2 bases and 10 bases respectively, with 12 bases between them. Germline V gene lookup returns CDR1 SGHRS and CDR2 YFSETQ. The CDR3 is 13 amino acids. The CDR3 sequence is CASSLQGSGKLFF. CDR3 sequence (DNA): TGCGCCAGCAGCTTACAGGGATCGGGAAAACTGTTTTTT.

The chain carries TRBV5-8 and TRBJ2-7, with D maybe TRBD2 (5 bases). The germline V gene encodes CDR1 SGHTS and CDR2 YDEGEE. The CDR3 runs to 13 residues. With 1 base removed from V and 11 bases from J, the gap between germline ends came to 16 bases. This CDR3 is CASSLSRLDGEYF. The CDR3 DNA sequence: TGTGCCAGCAGCTTGAGTCGTTTGGACGGGGAGTACTTC.

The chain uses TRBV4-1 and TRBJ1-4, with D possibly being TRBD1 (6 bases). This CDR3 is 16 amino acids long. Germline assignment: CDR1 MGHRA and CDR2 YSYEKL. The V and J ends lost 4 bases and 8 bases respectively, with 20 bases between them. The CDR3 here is CASSRTAGAGREKLFF. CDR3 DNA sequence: TGCGCCAGCAGCCGGACCGCGGGGGCCGGGAGGGAAAAACTGTTTTTT.

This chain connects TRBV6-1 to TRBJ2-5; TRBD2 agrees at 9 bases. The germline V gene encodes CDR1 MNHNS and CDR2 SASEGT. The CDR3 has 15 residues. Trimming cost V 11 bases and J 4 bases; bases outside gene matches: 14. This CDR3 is CAVLIAGAGLETQYF. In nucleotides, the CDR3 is TGTGCCGTCCTAATAGCGGGGGCGGGCCTAGAGACCCAGTACTTC.

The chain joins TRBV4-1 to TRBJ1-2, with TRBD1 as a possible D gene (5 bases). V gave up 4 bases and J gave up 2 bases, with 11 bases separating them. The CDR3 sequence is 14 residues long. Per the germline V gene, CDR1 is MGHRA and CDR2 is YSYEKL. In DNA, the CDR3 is TGCGCCAGCAGCCTCCAGGACACAAACTATGGCTACACCTTC. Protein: CASSLQDTNYGYTF.